One and the same sample provided the 14 T cell receptor beta chains below, sequenced in a study of relationships among human T cell subsets. Semiquantitative ARM-PCR amplified T cell receptor alpha and beta CDR3 regions from mRNA. In ARM-PCR, communal superprimers followed tagged nested gene-specific primers for exponential amplification. Via MiXCR, TCRdb re-called the multiplex PCR reads, giving one row per CDR3 protein. In the table there are around 14,000 distinct CDR3 sequences, 62% of which are singletons. The specimen sequenced was total T cells sorted from blood. These receptors originate from a man aged 35-49 years in good health.

The chain has TRBV7-9 and TRBJ2-1; no reliable D call. CDR1 is SEHNR, CDR2 FQNEAQ, per germline (reference sequence). V was clipped by 1 base and J by 5 bases, with 6 bases between them. The CDR3 extends over 13 amino acids. The CDR3 here is CASSLGSDNEQFF. Written as DNA, the CDR3 is TGTGCCAGCAGCTTAGGGTCTGACAATGAGCAGTTCTTC.

The CDR3 DNA is TGCGCCAGCAGCCAAGATCTTTCTCGCGGGGGGCTCGTGTGGGAGCAGTACTTC. Translating gives CASSQDLSRGGLVWEQYF. The rearrangement uses TRBV4-1 and TRBJ2-7; 8 nucleotides agree with TRBD2. V gave up 0 bases and J gave up 7 bases; unmatched junction bases: 17. The germline CDR1 and CDR2 sequences are MGHRA and YSYEKL. The CDR3 consists of 18 residues.

In its sample, this clonotype was seen a few times. The V gene is TRBV11-2, the J gene TRBJ2-5; tentatively, D is TRBD1 or TRBD2 (6 bases each). From germline, CDR1 is SGHAT and CDR2 FQNNGV. Trimming took off 5 bases at V and 5 bases at J, with 15 bases between the two ends. The CDR3 totals 14 residues. The CDR3, as DNA: TGTGCCAGCAGCCCCCAGACTAGGGGGGAGACCCAGTACTTC. Protein product: CASSPQTRGETQYF.

V and J are TRBV11-2 and TRBJ2-7, with D possibly matching TRBD2 (6 bases). Deletions cut 5 bases from V and 2 bases from J, with 13 bases between. Germline V gene lookup returns CDR1 SGHAT and CDR2 FQNNGV. The CDR3 is 14 amino acids. CDR3: CASSDMAGPYEQYF. The CDR3 DNA follows: TGTGCCAGCAGCGATATGGCGGGGCCCTACGAGCAGTACTTC.

The DNA of the CDR3 is TGTGCCAGCAGCCAATCCAGCACCCCCTCTGGAAACACCATATATTTT. This translates into CASSQSSTPSGNTIYF. This chain connects TRBV14 to TRBJ1-3; no definite D call. The V gene's germline CDR1 is SGHDN and CDR2 FVKESK. The CDR3 extends over 16 amino acids. V gave up 2 bases and J gave up 0 bases, with 11 bases separating them. Looking up the rest from reference TRBV14 and TRBJ1-3 gives the full variable domain: EAGVTQFPSHSVIEKGQTVTLRCDPISGHDNLYWYRRVMGKEIKFLLHFVKESKQDESGMPNNRFLAERTGGTYSTLKVQPAELEDSGVYFCASSQSSTPSGNTIYFGEGSWLTVV.

About this clonotype: A read error may be the cause here, since a much bigger clone is one base away. The V call is TRBV11-2, the J call TRBJ2-7; 8 bases align to TRBD1. CDR3 length: 14 amino acids. Germline V gene lookup returns CDR1 SGHAT and CDR2 FQNNGV. CDR3 bases: TGTGCCGGCAGCTTAGACCCAGGGGGCGGGGAGCAGTACTTC. Protein: CAGSLDPGGGEQYF. The full variable domain, with the rest looked up from reference TRBV11-2 and TRBJ2-7, is EAGVAQSPRYKIIEKRQSVAFWCNPISGHATLYWYQQILGQGPKLLIQFQNNGVVDDSQLPKDRFSAERLKGVDSTLKIQPAKLEDSAVYLCAGSLDPGGGEQYFGPGTRLTVT.

The chain recombines TRBV12-3 or TRBV12-4 with TRBJ1-2, with D possibly TRBD1 on 6 matching bases. The CDR3 totals 13 residues. Deletions cut 3 bases from V and 7 bases from J, with 12 bases between. CDR3 protein: CASSFSGAGGYTF. CDR3 sequence (DNA): TGTGCCAGCAGTTTTTCGGGGGCAGGTGGCTACACCTTC.

This clonotype has more than one count but fewer than ten. This chain links TRBV4-1 with TRBJ1-2, with a tentative D call TRBD1 (6 bases). V lost 2 bases and J lost 3, with 10 bases in between. The CDR3 has 14 residues. Germline lookup yields CDR1 MGHRA and CDR2 YSYEKL. CDR3 sequence reads: CASSQTGMDYGYTF. Here the CDR3 DNA reads TGCGCCAGCAGCCAAACAGGGATGGACTATGGCTACACCTTC.

This chain connects TRBV28 to TRBJ2-7, with TRBD1 identical over 8 bases. Germline V lookup: CDR1 MDHEN, CDR2 SYDVKM. The length of the CDR3 is 12 residues. J lost 4 bases, V lost 6 bases, and 2 bases had no gene match. CDR3 nucleotides: TGTGCCAGCAGAGACAGGGGTTACGAGCAGTACTTC. Its protein product is CASRDRGYEQYF. Variable domain in full (rest from reference TRBV28 and TRBJ2-7): DVKVTQSSRYLVKRTGEKVFLECVQDMDHENMFWYRQDPGLGLRLIYFSYDVKMKEKGDIPEGYSVSREKKERFSLILESASTNQTSMYLCASRDRGYEQYFGPGTRLTVT.

V gene TRBV28 combines with J gene TRBJ2-1; 13 nucleotides line up with TRBD2. The CDR3 runs 16 residues. Looked up from germline, CDR1 is MDHEN and CDR2 is SYDVKM. The V and J ends lost 4 bases and 5 bases, in that order; junction bases with no gene match: 5. Written as DNA, the CDR3 is TGTGCCAGCAGTTCATCCGGGACTAGCGGGGACAATGAGCAGTTCTTC. It encodes CASSSSGTSGDNEQFF.

The chain joins TRBV27 to TRBJ2-1, with 9 nucleotides matching TRBD2. Looked up from germline, CDR1 is MNHEY and CDR2 is SMNVEV (reference sequence). This CDR3 comprises 15 residues. J gave up 5 bases and V 5 bases, and 7 bases lay outside the gene matches. The CDR3 sequence is CASSRAGGRDNEQFF. In DNA form, the CDR3 reads TGTGCCAGCAGTCGAGCGGGGGGCCGAGACAATGAGCAGTTCTTC.

This chain joins TRBV11-1 and TRBJ2-5; 8 bases are shared with TRBD1. In germline, CDR1 is SGHAT, CDR2 FQDESV (reference sequence). The CDR3 has 18 residues. V lost 5 bases, J lost 0 bases, and 14 bases stayed unmatched. This CDR3 reads CASSRIPPTGENQETQYF. The CDR3 nucleotides are TGTGCCAGCAGCCGGATTCCCCCGACAGGGGAAAACCAAGAGACCCAGTACTTC.

This clonotype appeared once. This chain links TRBV11-2 with TRBJ2-7; 15 nucleotides agree with TRBD2. This CDR3 has 14 residues. The V and J ends lost 5 bases and 11 bases, in that order; junction bases with no gene match: 7. The V gene's germline CDR1 is SGHAT and CDR2 FQNNGV. CDR3 amino acids: CASSTGLAGGNKYF. CDR3 in DNA: TGTGCCAGCAGCACAGGACTAGCGGGGGGGAACAAGTACTTC. Based on the CDR3 plus reference TRBV11-2 and TRBJ2-7, the full variable domain is EAGVAQSPRYKIIEKRQSVAFWCNPISGHATLYWYQQILGQGPKLLIQFQNNGVVDDSQLPKDRFSAERLKGVDSTLKIQPAKLEDSAVYLCASSTGLAGGNKYFGPGTRLTVT.

V is TRBV2 and J is TRBJ1-1; no definite D call. The CDR3 length is 12 residues. V was cut by 6 bases and J by 0 bases, with 5 bases left in between. Germline V gene sequence: CDR1 SNHLY, CDR2 FYNNEI. CDR3 DNA sequence: TGTGCCAGCAGGGAAATGAACACTGAAGCTTTCTTT. Translation gives CASREMNTEAFF.